The 14 T cell receptor beta chains reported below all come from one sample, sequenced in a study of blood T cell repertoires in COVID-19. Method: immunoSEQ multiplex PCR; TCRdb's copy keeps in-frame clones and lacks some. There are some 270,000 clones in the sample; around 85% occur only once, and roughly 4% lies in the top ten. Input material: PBMCs or T cells enriched from blood (not recorded which). These receptors originate from a woman in her thirties who had recovered from COVID-19.

The V call is TRBV6-5, the J call TRBJ2-1; D is possibly TRBD2 (5 bases). The germline gives CDR1 MNHEY, CDR2 SVGAGI. Trimming stripped 2 bases from V and 12 bases from J, with 8 bases between. The CDR3 sequence is 11 residues long. The CDR3 protein is CASSYARGQFF. CDR3 bases: TGTGCCAGCAGTTACGCTCGGGGGCAGTTCTTC.

The rearrangement links TRBV5-5 to TRBJ2-7; D is unresolved. The V end was cut by 0 bases, the J end by 3 bases, with 7 bases between. CDR3 length: 13 amino acids. CDR1 and CDR2 (germline): SGHKS, YYEKEE (reference sequence). This chain's CDR3 is CASSLAADYEQYF. The CDR3 coding sequence is TGTGCCAGCAGCTTGGCCGCAGACTACGAGCAGTACTTC.

The chain links TRBV5-4 to TRBJ2-2; D possibly corresponds to TRBD1 (6 bases). Germline V CDR1 and CDR2: SGHNT, YYREEE (reference sequence). V lost 0 bases to trimming and J lost 5 bases, with 8 bases between them. This CDR3 has 14 amino acids. The CDR3 sequence is CASSLVQGTGELFF. DNA for the CDR3: TGTGCCAGCAGCTTGGTCCAGGGGACCGGGGAGCTGTTTTTT. Full variable domain (remainder filled in from reference TRBV5-4 and TRBJ2-2): ETGVTQSPTHLIKTRGQQVTLRCSSQSGHNTVSWYQQALGQGPQFIFQYYREEENGRGNFPPRFSGLQFPNYSSELNVNALELDDSALYLCASSLVQGTGELFFGEGSRLTVL.

This chain connects TRBV5-1 to TRBJ2-7; D is ambiguous. Germline loops: CDR1 SGHRS, CDR2 YFSETQ. There are 14 residues in the CDR3. Trimming took off 1 base at V and 3 bases at J, with 11 bases between the two ends. The CDR3 reads CASSLRRANYEQYF. CDR3 in DNA: TGCGCCAGCAGCTTGCGTAGAGCGAACTACGAGCAGTACTTC.

This chain links TRBV28 with TRBJ1-5, with D tentatively TRBD1 (5 bases). The CDR3 covers 14 residues. Germline assignment: CDR1 MDHEN and CDR2 SYDVKM. Trimming cost V 6 bases and J 6 bases, with 15 bases left between them. The CDR3 sequence: CASREHPGGQPQHF. The CDR3 DNA reads TGTGCCAGCAGAGAACACCCGGGGGGTCAGCCCCAGCATTTT.

The chain links TRBV18 to TRBJ2-7; 8 nucleotides agree with TRBD1. The CDR3 sequence is 14 residues long. V gave up 3 bases and J gave up 3 bases; unmatched junction bases: 4. Per germline, CDR1 KGHSH and CDR2 LQKENI. The CDR3, as DNA: TGTGCCAGCTCACCGGGACAGGCTAACTACGAGCAGTACTTC. Translated, it gives CASSPGQANYEQYF.

The chain has TRBV9 and TRBJ1-2; 7 nucleotides align to TRBD1. Per germline, CDR1 SGDLS and CDR2 YYNGEE. Losses at the gene ends were 3 bases for V and 8 bases for J; bases not matched to a gene: 7. The CDR3 has 13 amino acids. The DNA for the CDR3 is TGTGCCAGCAGCGCCAACAGGGGCTACGGCTACACCTTC. Residues: CASSANRGYGYTF.

The rearrangement links TRBV27 to TRBJ1-1; D is uncertain. V lost 5 bases to trimming and J lost 1 base, with 35 bases between them. From germline, CDR1 is MNHEY and CDR2 SMNVEV (reference sequence). The CDR3 spans 22 residues. The CDR3 region is CASSVGEESFIVVERPNTEAFF. The DNA of the CDR3 is TGTGCCAGCAGTGTGGGTGAGGAGTCTTTTATCGTTGTTGAGCGGCCGAACACTGAAGCTTTCTTT.

CDR3 DNA: TGTGCCAGCAGCCCCGGTTCGGGTGCAGGGCAAAATGAGCAGTTCTTC. Encoded protein: CASSPGSGAGQNEQFF. V is TRBV7-3 and J is TRBJ2-1; TRBD1 is a possible D gene (5 bases). Trimming cost V 5 bases and J 7 bases, with 21 bases left between them. The V gene's germline CDR1 is SGHTA and CDR2 FQGTGA. The CDR3 sequence is 16 residues long.

This chain connects TRBV19 to TRBJ2-7; D perhaps matches TRBD1 (5 bases). V gave up 3 bases and J gave up 4 bases, with 13 bases separating them. Per the germline V gene, CDR1 is LNHDA and CDR2 is SQIVND (reference sequence). CDR3 length equals 14 residues. Here the CDR3 reads CASSIPGFAYEQYF. In DNA form, the CDR3 reads TGTGCCAGTAGTATTCCAGGGTTCGCGTACGAGCAGTACTTC.

The V gene is TRBV7-2, the J gene TRBJ2-5; TRBD2 agrees at 9 bases. CDR3 length: 15 amino acids. Germline V gene data show CDR1 as SGHTA and CDR2 as FQGNSA. Losses at the gene ends were 1 base for V and 5 bases for J; bases not matched to a gene: 5. DNA for the CDR3: TGTGCCAGCAGCTTAGTGCGGGGGGGCGGGGAGACCCAGTACTTC. This encodes CASSLVRGGGETQYF. Filled out from reference TRBV7-2 and TRBJ2-5, the complete variable domain reads GAGVSQSPSNKVTEKGKDVELRCDPISGHTALYWYRQSLGQGLEFLIYFQGNSAPDKSGLPSDRFSAERTGGSVSTLTIQRTQQEDSAVYLCASSLVRGGGETQYFGPGTRLLVL.

The chain recombines TRBV19 with TRBJ1-1, with 10 positions matching TRBD1. The CDR3 has 15 amino acids. Trimming cost V 3 bases and J 5 bases; bases outside gene matches: 6. Germline-derived CDR1 and CDR2 are LNHDA and SQIVND (reference sequence). CDR3 region: CASSIGTGAGTEAFF. CDR3 in DNA: TGTGCCAGTAGTATCGGGACAGGGGCCGGTACTGAAGCTTTCTTT.

This clone was seen just once. V gene TRBV27 combines with J gene TRBJ1-2, with 8 positions matching TRBD1. This CDR3 comprises 14 residues. V trimming: 4 bases; J trimming: 6 bases; junction bases outside the gene matches: 7. Germline-derived CDR1 and CDR2 are MNHEY and SMNVEV (reference sequence). The chain's CDR3 is CASSSGQVFDGYTF. CDR3 nucleotide sequence: TGTGCCAGCAGTTCGGGACAGGTATTTGATGGCTACACCTTC.

This chain joins TRBV5-4 and TRBJ2-7; D ambiguous. The CDR3 has 17 amino acids. Trimming removed 0 bases at V and 2 bases at J, with 18 bases between. In germline, CDR1 is SGHNT, CDR2 YYREEE (reference sequence). The CDR3 reads CASSLGSSRLHPYEQYF. CDR3 sequence (DNA): TGTGCCAGCAGCTTGGGAAGCTCGCGCCTGCACCCCTACGAGCAGTACTTC.